The 13 T cell receptor beta chains below come from one sample, sequenced in a study of cytomegalovirus exposure and HLA in healthy donors. 13 Jbeta primers and 60 Vbeta primers were used for the PCR. Sequenced by immunoSEQ multiplex PCR; TCRdb stores in-frame clones only, minus some. The repertoire holds some 190,000 clones, with over 80% as singletons. The specimen sequenced was PBMCs. All receptors come from a boy between 2 and 10 years old in good health and CMV-seronegative.

A single count supports this clone. The chain couples TRBV7-2 to TRBJ1-1; no reliable D call. V was shortened by 4 bases and J by 12 bases, with 15 bases between the two germline ends. CDR1 and CDR2 from the germline V gene are SGHTA and FQGNSA. This CDR3 is 12 amino acids long. The CDR3 loop reads CASSSADYWSFF. For the CDR3, the DNA is TGTGCCAGCAGCTCCGCAGACTACTGGTCTTTCTTT.

Here the CDR3 DNA reads TGTGCCAGCAGCCAAGCTAGCGGGATGAATGAGCAGTTCTTC. Residues: CASSQASGMNEQFF. The chain employs TRBV4-2 and TRBJ2-1; 9 bases agree with TRBD2. Germline V lookup: CDR1 LGHNA, CDR2 YNFKEQ. CDR3 length equals 14 residues. Trimming cost V 1 base and J 7 bases; bases outside gene matches: 2.

The chain links TRBV19 to TRBJ2-3; 11 bases map to TRBD2. The CDR3 sequence is 19 residues long. CDR1 is LNHDA, CDR2 SQIVND, per germline (reference sequence). Trimming cost V 3 bases and J 1 base; bases outside gene matches: 12. The CDR3, as DNA: TGTGCCAGTAGTATCCGAGGGTTAGCGGGGGGGCGTGGCACAGATACGCAGTATTTT. It is translated as CASSIRGLAGGRGTDTQYF.

The V gene is TRBV6-4, the J gene TRBJ2-5; tentatively, D is TRBD1 (6 bases). Germline assignment: CDR1 MRHNA and CDR2 SNTAGT. V shed 5 bases and J shed 5 bases, with 12 bases lying between them. The CDR3 consists of 13 residues. CDR3: CASSLRGGETQYF. CDR3 in DNA: TGTGCCAGCAGTCTCAGGGGCGGCGAGACCCAGTACTTC.

V and J are TRBV27 and TRBJ2-3; D might be TRBD1 (6 bases). CDR3 length equals 15 residues. Germline values: CDR1 MNHEY, CDR2 SMNVEV (reference sequence). Trimming took 2 bases from V and 5 from J, leaving 14 bases between them. As DNA, the CDR3 is TGTGCCAGCAGTTTAGACGCACAGGGTAGAGATACGCAGTATTTT. Translated, it gives CASSLDAQGRDTQYF.

V is TRBV2 and J is TRBJ2-3; D unclear. The germline V gene encodes CDR1 SNHLY and CDR2 FYNNEI. Between the trimmed V and J ends, which lost 2 bases and 1 base, there was a span of 4 bases. The CDR3 loop spans 13 amino acids. The CDR3, as DNA: TGTGCCAGCAGTGAACTCGGCACAGATACGCAGTATTTT. Protein product: CASSELGTDTQYF. Based on the CDR3 plus reference TRBV2 and TRBJ2-3, the full variable domain is EPEVTQTPSHQVTQMGQEVILRCVPISNHLYFYWYRQILGQKVEFLVSFYNNEISEKSEIFDDQFSVERPDGSNFTLKIRSTKLEDSAMYFCASSELGTDTQYFGPGTRLTVL.

This chain links TRBV9 with TRBJ2-3; 11 bases map to TRBD2. V shed 3 bases and J 3 bases; nucleotides not matched to a gene: 6. Per the germline V gene, CDR1 is SGDLS and CDR2 is YYNGEE. CDR3 length: 16 residues. CDR3 protein: CASSEDLAGGTDTQYF. As DNA, the CDR3 is TGTGCCAGCAGCGAGGACCTAGCGGGAGGAACAGATACGCAGTATTTT.

This rearrangement joins TRBV30 to TRBJ1-1; perhaps TRBD1 as D (6 bases). The V end lost 3 bases, the J end lost 6 bases, and 11 bases lay between the germline ends. Looked up from germline, CDR1 is GTSNPN and CDR2 is SVGIG (reference sequence). The CDR3 has 12 residues. This CDR3 reads CAWRSTGSEAFF. Here the CDR3 DNA reads TGTGCCTGGAGGAGCACAGGGTCTGAAGCTTTCTTT.

The genes are TRBV9 and TRBJ2-3; D is unclear. CDR3 size: 15 residues. V gave up 0 bases and J gave up 0 bases, with 8 bases separating them. Germline-derived CDR1 and CDR2 are SGDLS and YYNGEE. CDR3 region: CASSVGSTSTDTQYF. CDR3 sequence (DNA): TGTGCCAGCAGCGTAGGCTCTACTAGCACAGATACGCAGTATTTT.

The chain carries TRBV6-5 and TRBJ1-2; TRBD1 is a possible D gene (5 bases). The CDR3 is made up of 13 amino acids. V dropped 6 bases and J dropped 2 bases, with 10 bases sitting between them. CDR1 and CDR2 from the germline V gene are MNHEY and SVGAGI. CDR3 DNA sequence: TGTGCCAGCAGGGTCGGGGGGAACTATGGCTACACCTTC. This sequence encodes CASRVGGNYGYTF.

The gene calls are TRBV11-1 and TRBJ2-2, with D unclear. Trimming shortened V by 5 bases and J by 7 bases, and 17 bases separated the two germline ends. The V gene's germline CDR1 is SGHAT and CDR2 FQDESV (reference sequence). The CDR3 is 15 amino acids. CDR3: CASSGTRSPGGELFF. The CDR3 DNA sequence: TGTGCCAGCAGCGGAACGCGTAGCCCGGGCGGGGAGCTGTTTTTT.

This clone was recorded only once. The chain has TRBV7-2 and TRBJ1-2; no reliable D call. The CDR3 runs to 14 residues. Germline lookup yields CDR1 SGHTA and CDR2 FQGNSA. The ends were cut back, 4 bases at V and 4 bases at J, with 13 bases in the middle. The CDR3 DNA reads as TGTGCCAGCAGCTCTATGCGCGGCACCTATGGCTACACCTTC. Its protein product is CASSSMRGTYGYTF.

This clone was counted a single time. The chain joins TRBV13 to TRBJ2-3; TRBD2 matches 15 bases. With V trimmed by 4 bases and J by 4 bases, 9 bases remained unmatched. Germline assignment: CDR1 PRHDT and CDR2 FYEKMQ (reference sequence). The CDR3 has 18 residues. CDR3 sequence reads: CASSWYPGLAGGPDTQYF. The CDR3 DNA is TGTGCCAGCAGCTGGTACCCAGGACTAGCGGGGGGGCCAGATACGCAGTATTTT. Full variable domain (rest looked up from reference TRBV13 and TRBJ2-3): AAGVIQSPRHLIKEKRETATLKCYPIPRHDTVYWYQQGPGQDPQFLISFYEKMQSDKGSIPDRFSAQQFSDYHSELNMSSLELGDSALYFCASSWYPGLAGGPDTQYFGPGTRLTVL.